The 5 T cell receptor beta chains below all came from one sample that was sequenced in a study of CD8 T cells in Susac syndrome. With random hexamers, roughly 0.45 to 1 ug RNA was reverse transcribed. MiXCR, run by TCRdb on the immunoSEQ multiplex PCR reads, gives a single entry per CDR3 protein. Counted here are approximately 100,000 distinct CDR3 sequences, 85% to 95% occurring once; the ten biggest clones make up about 0.12%. Sequencing used CD8+ T cells from PBMCs. The receptors here all came from a human donor in good health.

This chain uses TRBV29-1 with TRBJ2-2; no firm D call. From germline, CDR1 is SQVTM and CDR2 ANQGSEA. The CDR3 has 11 residues. The V end lost 5 bases, the J end lost 4 bases, and 5 bases lay between the germline ends. CDR3 nucleotide sequence: TGCAGCGTTCACAGCACCGGGGAGCTGTTTTTT. Translating gives CSVHSTGELFF.

The sample holds one count of this clonotype. The genes are TRBV7-3 and TRBJ2-1, with D unclear. CDR3 length: 16 residues. The germline V gene encodes CDR1 SGHTA and CDR2 FQGTGA. V lost 1 base and J 2 bases, leaving 12 bases between the germline ends. The DNA of the CDR3 is TGTGCCAGCAGCTTAAACCCAGGCAATACCTACAATGAGCAGTTCTTC. Protein product: CASSLNPGNTYNEQFF.

The V gene is TRBV27, the J gene TRBJ2-1; 10 bases fit TRBD2. The CDR3 has 16 amino acids. Trimming cost V 5 bases and J 6 bases; bases outside gene matches: 10. Per the germline V gene, CDR1 is MNHEY and CDR2 is SMNVEV (reference sequence). DNA of the CDR3: TGTGCCAGCAGTCCCCGATGGACTAGCGGCCGCAATGAGCAGTTCTTC. The encoded protein is CASSPRWTSGRNEQFF.

This CDR3 is CASSSLGEGPTDTQYF. CDR3 sequence (DNA): TGTGCCAGCAGCTCGCTAGGGGAGGGCCCAACAGATACGCAGTATTTT. The chain recombines TRBV7-9 with TRBJ2-3, with 7 bases matching TRBD2. In germline, CDR1 is SEHNR, CDR2 FQNEAQ (reference sequence). There are 16 residues in the CDR3. Unmatched junction bases numbered 10, after V lost 4 bases and J lost 3 bases.

The chain uses TRBV7-9 and TRBJ1-1, with D possibly matching TRBD1 (5 bases). With 5 bases removed from V and 1 base from J, the gap between germline ends came to 11 bases. Germline loops: CDR1 SEHNR, CDR2 FQNEAQ (reference sequence). CDR3 length: 14 amino acids. CDR3 residues: CASSIQGGNTEAFF. DNA for the CDR3: TGTGCCAGCAGCATTCAGGGAGGGAACACTGAAGCTTTCTTT.